This TCR beta chain was sequenced for a study of cytomegalovirus exposure and HLA in healthy donors. Overall study context: A prior study identified 100 million to 130 million unique TCR beta sequences from 200 million or so T cells.

60 Vbeta and 13 Jbeta primers were used in PCR. The table came from immunoSEQ multiplex PCR; TCRdb's copy has only in-frame clones and leaves some out. The sample data list more than 50,000 clones. This CDR3 region has 14 residues. The junction had 3 bases not matched to a gene; V was cut back by 3 bases and J by 7 bases. Germline loops: CDR1 SGHDN, CDR2 FVKESK. The specimen sequenced was PBMCs. This chain joins TRBV14 and TRBJ1-6; 7 bases are a match to TRBD1. This clonotype originated in a man aged 18-30 years in good health and CMV-seropositive. CDR3 sequence (DNA): TGTGCCAGCAGCCAGGGGACAGAGAATTCACCCCTCCACTTT. It specifies CASSQGTENSPLHF.